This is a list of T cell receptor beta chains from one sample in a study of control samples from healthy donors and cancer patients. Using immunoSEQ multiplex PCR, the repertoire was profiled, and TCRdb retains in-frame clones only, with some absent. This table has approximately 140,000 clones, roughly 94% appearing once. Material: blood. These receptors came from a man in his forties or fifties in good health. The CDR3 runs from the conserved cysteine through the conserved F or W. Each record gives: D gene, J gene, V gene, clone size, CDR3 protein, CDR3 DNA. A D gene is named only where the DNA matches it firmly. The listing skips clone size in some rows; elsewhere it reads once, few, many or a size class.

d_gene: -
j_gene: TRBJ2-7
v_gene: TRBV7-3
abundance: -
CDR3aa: CASSSRDRSYEQYF
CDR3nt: TGTGCCAGCAGCTCCCGGGACCGCTCCTACGAGCAGTACTTC

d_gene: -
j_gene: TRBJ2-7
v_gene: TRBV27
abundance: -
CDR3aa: CASSPWDTSYEQYF
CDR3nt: TGTGCCAGCAGTCCCTGGGACACCTCCTACGAGCAGTACTTC

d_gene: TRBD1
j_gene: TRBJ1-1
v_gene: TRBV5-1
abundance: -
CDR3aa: CASSTGRVMGQEMNTEAFF
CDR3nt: TGCGCCAGCAGTACGGGAAGGGTAATGGGACAGGAGATGAACACTGAAGCTTTCTTT

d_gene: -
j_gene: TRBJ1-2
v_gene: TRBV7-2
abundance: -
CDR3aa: CASSSGTSRLHYGYTF
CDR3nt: TGTGCCAGCAGCTCAGGGACTTCCAGGCTGCACTATGGCTACACCTTC

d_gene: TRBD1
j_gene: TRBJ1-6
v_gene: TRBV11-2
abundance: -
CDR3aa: CASSTHRGIDSPLHF
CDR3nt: TGTGCCAGCAGCACACACAGGGGAATAGATTCACCCCTCCACTTT

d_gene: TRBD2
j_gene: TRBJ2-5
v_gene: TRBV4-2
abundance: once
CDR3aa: CASSPGSGGGQETQYF
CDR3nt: TGTGCCAGCAGCCCAGGTTCGGGGGGAGGCCAAGAGACCCAGTACTTC

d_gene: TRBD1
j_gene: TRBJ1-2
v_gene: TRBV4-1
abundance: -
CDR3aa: CASSQGFQGADGYTF
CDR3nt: TGCGCCAGCAGCCAAGGTTTCCAGGGGGCTGATGGCTACACCTTC

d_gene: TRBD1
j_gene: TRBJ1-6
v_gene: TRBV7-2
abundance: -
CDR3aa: CASSNPRQGRNSPLHF
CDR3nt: TGTGCCAGCAGTAACCCTCGACAGGGGCGTAATTCACCCCTCCACTTT

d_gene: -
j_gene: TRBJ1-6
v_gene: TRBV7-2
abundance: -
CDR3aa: CASSPRRGTGSPLHF
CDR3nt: TGTGCCAGCAGCCCCCGCCGAGGGACTGGTTCACCCCTCCACTTT

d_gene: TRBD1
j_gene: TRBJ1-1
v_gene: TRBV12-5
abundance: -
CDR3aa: CASGPTFGQGGNTEAFF
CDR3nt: TGTGCTAGTGGACCTACGTTCGGACAGGGGGGGAACACTGAAGCTTTCTTT

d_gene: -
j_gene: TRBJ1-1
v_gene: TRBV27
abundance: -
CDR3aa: CASSLSPGWSTEAFF
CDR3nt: TGTGCCAGCAGTTTATCCCCAGGGTGGAGCACTGAAGCTTTCTTT

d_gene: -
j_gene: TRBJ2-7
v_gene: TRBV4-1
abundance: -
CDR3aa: CASSQSVGSYEQYF
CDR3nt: TGCGCCAGCAGCCAAAGTGTGGGTTCCTACGAGCAGTACTTC

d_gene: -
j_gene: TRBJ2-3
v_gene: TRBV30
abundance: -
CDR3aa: CAWSVRGSTDTQYF
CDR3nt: TGTGCCTGGAGTGTAAGGGGTAGCACAGATACGCAGTATTTT

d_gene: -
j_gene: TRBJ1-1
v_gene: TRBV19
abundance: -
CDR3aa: CASIRGGNTEAFF
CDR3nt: TGTGCCAGTATCCGAGGGGGGAACACTGAAGCTTTCTTT

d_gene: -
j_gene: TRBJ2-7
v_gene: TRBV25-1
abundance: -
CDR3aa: CASSGDNSYEQYF
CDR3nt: TGTGCCAGCAGTGGGGACAACTCTTACGAGCAGTACTTC

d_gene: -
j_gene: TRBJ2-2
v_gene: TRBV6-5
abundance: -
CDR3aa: CASSYGGSLNTGELFF
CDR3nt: TGTGCCAGCAGTTATGGGGGATCGCTCAACACCGGGGAGCTGTTTTTT

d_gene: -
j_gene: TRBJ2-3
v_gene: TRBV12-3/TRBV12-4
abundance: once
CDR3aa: CASSALSTDTQYF
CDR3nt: TGTGCCAGCAGTGCATTAAGCACAGATACGCAGTATTTT

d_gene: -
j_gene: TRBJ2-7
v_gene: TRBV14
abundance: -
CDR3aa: CASSLTGTRRTYEQYF
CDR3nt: TGTGCCAGCAGCCTTACCGGGACTCGGAGGACCTACGAGCAGTACTTC

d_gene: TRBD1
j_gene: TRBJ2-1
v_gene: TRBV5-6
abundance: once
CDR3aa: CASSSPGQGLDEQFF
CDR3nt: TGTGCCAGCAGCTCCCCGGGACAGGGTTTGGATGAGCAGTTCTTC

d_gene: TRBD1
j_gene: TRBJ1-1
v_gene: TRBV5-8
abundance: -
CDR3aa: CASSLEVVDRGLEAEAFF
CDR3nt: TGTGCCAGCAGCTTGGAAGTTGTGGACAGGGGGTTAGAGGCTGAAGCTTTCTTT

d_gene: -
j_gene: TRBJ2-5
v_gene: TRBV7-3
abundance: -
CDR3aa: CASSKSGVRETQYF
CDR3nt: TGTGCCAGCAGCAAATCGGGAGTTCGGGAGACCCAGTACTTC

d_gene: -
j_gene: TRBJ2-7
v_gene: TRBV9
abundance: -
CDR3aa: CASSVGQNSYEQYF
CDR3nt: TGTGCCAGCAGCGTAGGACAGAACTCCTACGAGCAGTACTTC

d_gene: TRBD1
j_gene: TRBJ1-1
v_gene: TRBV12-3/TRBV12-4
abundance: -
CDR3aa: CASSYDRGTEAFF
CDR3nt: TGTGCCAGCAGCTACGACAGGGGCACTGAAGCTTTCTTT

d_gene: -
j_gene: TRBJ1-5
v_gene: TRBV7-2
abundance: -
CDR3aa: CASSLGGSSYQPQHF
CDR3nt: TGTGCCAGCAGCTTAGGGGGGTCCAGTTATCAGCCCCAGCATTTT

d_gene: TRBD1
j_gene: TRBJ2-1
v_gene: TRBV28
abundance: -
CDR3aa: CASSPSGTGNNEQFF
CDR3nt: TGTGCCAGCAGTCCCTCCGGGACAGGGAACAATGAGCAGTTCTTC

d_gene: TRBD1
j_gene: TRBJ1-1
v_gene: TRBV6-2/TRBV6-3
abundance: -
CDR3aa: CASSPGTGGNTEAFF
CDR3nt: TGTGCCAGCAGCCCTGGGACAGGAGGGAACACTGAAGCTTTCTTT

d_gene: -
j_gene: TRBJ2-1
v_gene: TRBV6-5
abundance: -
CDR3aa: CASSYSRATGEQFF
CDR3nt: TGTGCCAGCAGTTACTCACGGGCCACGGGTGAGCAGTTCTTC

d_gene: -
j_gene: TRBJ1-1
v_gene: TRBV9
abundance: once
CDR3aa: CASSLTGDTEAFF
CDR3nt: TGTGCCAGCAGCCTTACAGGAGACACTGAAGCTTTCTTT

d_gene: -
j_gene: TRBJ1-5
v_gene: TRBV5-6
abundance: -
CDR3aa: CASSLKGRNQPQHF
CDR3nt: TGTGCCAGCAGCTTGAAAGGGCGGAATCAGCCCCAGCATTTT

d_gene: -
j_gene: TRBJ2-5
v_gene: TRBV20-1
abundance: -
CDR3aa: CSARVEGTQYF
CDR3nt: TGCAGTGCTAGAGTTGAGGGGACCCAGTACTTC

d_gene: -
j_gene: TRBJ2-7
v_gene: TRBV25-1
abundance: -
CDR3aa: CASSDIRGSSYEQYF
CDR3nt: TGTGCCAGCAGTGATATTCGGGGGAGCTCCTACGAGCAGTACTTC

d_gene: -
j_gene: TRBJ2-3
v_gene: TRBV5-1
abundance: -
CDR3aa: CASSLEGWDTDTQYF
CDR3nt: TGCGCCAGCAGCTTGGAGGGTTGGGACACAGATACGCAGTATTTT

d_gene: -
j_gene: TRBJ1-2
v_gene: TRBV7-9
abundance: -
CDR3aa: CASSGAGTDPGYTF
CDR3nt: TGTGCCAGCAGCGGGGCCGGGACGGACCCTGGCTACACCTTC

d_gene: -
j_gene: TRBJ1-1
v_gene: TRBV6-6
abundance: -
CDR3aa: CASSGPGAEAFF
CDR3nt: TGTGCCAGCAGTGGACCAGGGGCTGAAGCTTTCTTT

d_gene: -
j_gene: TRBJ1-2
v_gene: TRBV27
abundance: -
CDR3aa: CASSTSTGSPGYTF
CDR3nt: -

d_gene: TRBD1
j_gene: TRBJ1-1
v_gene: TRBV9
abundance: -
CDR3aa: CASSVDRGPFTEAFF
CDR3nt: TGTGCCAGCAGCGTAGACAGGGGGCCTTTCACTGAAGCTTTCTTT

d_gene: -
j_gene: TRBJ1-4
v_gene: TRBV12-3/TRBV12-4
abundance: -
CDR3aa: CASSLGGVECFF
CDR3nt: TGTGCCAGCAGTTTGGGGGGAGTCGAGTGTTTTTTT

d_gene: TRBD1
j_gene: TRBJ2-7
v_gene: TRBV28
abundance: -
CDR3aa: CASSPPGQAPYEQYF
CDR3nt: TGTGCCAGCAGTCCTCCGGGACAGGCGCCCTACGAGCAGTACTTC

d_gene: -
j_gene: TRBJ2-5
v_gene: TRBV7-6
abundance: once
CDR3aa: CASSLFATGYRETQYF
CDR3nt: TGTGCCAGCAGCTTATTCGCCACAGGGTATCGAGAGACCCAGTACTTC

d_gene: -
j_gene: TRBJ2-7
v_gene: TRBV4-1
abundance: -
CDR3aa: CASSHPPDRIYEQYF
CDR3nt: TGCGCCAGCAGCCATCCCCCCGACAGAATATACGAGCAGTACTTC

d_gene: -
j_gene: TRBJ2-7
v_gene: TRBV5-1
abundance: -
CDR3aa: CASRSGLSFFYEQYF
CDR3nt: TGCGCCAGCAGATCCGGGCTCAGCTTCTTCTACGAGCAGTACTTC

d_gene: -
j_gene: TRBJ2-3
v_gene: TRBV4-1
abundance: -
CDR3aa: CASSQNREDTQYF
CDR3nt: TGCGCCAGCAGCCAAAACAGGGAAGATACGCAGTATTTT

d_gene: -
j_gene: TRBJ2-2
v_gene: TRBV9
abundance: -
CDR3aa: CASSAAGLGDTGELFF
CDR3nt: TGTGCCAGCAGCGCCGCAGGCTTGGGGGACACCGGGGAGCTGTTTTTT